Following are 3 T cell receptor beta chains from one sample sequenced in a study of cytomegalovirus exposure and HLA in healthy donors. A multiplex PCR was run with 60 Vbeta primers and 13 Jbeta primers. Generated by immunoSEQ multiplex PCR, the TCRdb table keeps only in-frame clones and is missing some. This sample has 120,000 to 150,000 clones; 73% occur once, and the top ten carry around an eighth. The sequencing sample was made of PBMCs. The receptor set was obtained from a human donor in good health.

The chain combines TRBV27 with TRBJ2-1, with 13 positions matching TRBD2. This CDR3 region has 15 residues. Looked up from germline, CDR1 is MNHEY and CDR2 is SMNVEV (reference sequence). Here the CDR3 reads CATRTSGGLYNEQFF. CDR3 in DNA: TGTGCTACGCGGACTAGCGGGGGCTTATACAATGAGCAGTTCTTC.

The V call is TRBV5-1, the J call TRBJ2-7, with 9 bases matching TRBD2. Germline assignment: CDR1 SGHRS and CDR2 YFSETQ. The V and J ends lost 0 bases and 1 base, in that order; junction bases with no gene match: 8. The length of the CDR3 is 17 residues. CDR3 sequence: CASSLVGGGAPSYEQYF. The CDR3 nucleotides read TGCGCCAGCAGCTTGGTTGGCGGGGGGGCCCCGTCCTACGAGCAGTACTTC.

This sequence joins TRBV27 and TRBJ2-1; 7 bases match TRBD1. The CDR3 spans 16 residues. The germline V gene has CDR1 MNHEY and CDR2 SMNVEV (reference sequence). V was pared by 6 bases and J by 1 base, with 9 bases of the junction left unmatched. The CDR3 nucleotides are TGTGCCAGCAGGAGAGACAGGGTAGGGTCCTACAATGAGCAGTTCTTC. This translates into CASRRDRVGSYNEQFF.